The clone carrying this T cell receptor (beta chain) was counted between two and nine times. This record comes from a study of blood T cells in healthy people across ages. The germline V gene encodes CDR1 GTSNPN and CDR2 SVGIG (reference sequence). The germline V and J ends were trimmed by 1 base and 6 bases, with 15 bases remaining between them. The CDR3 is made up of 15 amino acids. The second PCR ran about 6 to 12 cycles with a sample-barcoded 5' primer and J-beta primers. TCRdb redid the calling of the 5' RACE reads with MiXCR, one entry per CDR3 protein. The sample has about 650,000 distinct CDR3 sequences; about a third are singletons.

This receptor was obtained from a woman over 75 in good health. This chain connects TRBV30 to TRBJ1-4; D uncertain. The sample comprised blood. The CDR3 is CAWSGAEASDEKLFF. In DNA, the CDR3 is TGTGCCTGGAGTGGGGCGGAGGCTTCGGATGAAAAACTGTTTTTT.